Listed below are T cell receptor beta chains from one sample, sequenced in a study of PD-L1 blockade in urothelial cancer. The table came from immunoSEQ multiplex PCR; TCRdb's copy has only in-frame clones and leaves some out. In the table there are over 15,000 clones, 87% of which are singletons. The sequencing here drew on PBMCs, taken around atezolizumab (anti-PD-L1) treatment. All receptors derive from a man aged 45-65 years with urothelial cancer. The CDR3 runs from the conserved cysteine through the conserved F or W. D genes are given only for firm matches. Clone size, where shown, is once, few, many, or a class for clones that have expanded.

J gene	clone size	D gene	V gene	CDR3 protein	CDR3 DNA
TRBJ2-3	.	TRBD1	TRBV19	CASSPTGRTDTQYF	TGTGCCAGTAGCCCGACAGGGCGCACAGATACGCAGTATTTT
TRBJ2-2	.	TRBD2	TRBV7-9	CASSLSGGRGTGELFF	TGTGCCAGCAGCTTAAGCGGCGGGAGGGGTACCGGGGAGCTGTTTTTT
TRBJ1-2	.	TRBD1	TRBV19	CASSRTRDSFSYGYTF	TGTGCCAGTAGCCGCACCCGGGACAGCTTCTCATATGGCTACACCTTC
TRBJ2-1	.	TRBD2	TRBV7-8	CASSLVQLAGGPTEQFF	TGTGCCAGCAGCTTAGTCCAATTAGCGGGGGGGCCTACTGAGCAGTTCTTC
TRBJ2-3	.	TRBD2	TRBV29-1	CSVGGQERTSGPPLSTDTQYF	TGCAGCGTTGGGGGACAGGAACGGACTAGCGGGCCACCACTCAGCACAGATACGCAGTATTTT
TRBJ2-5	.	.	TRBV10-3	CASQGAEETQYF	TGTGCCAGCCAAGGGGCAGAAGAGACCCAGTACTTC
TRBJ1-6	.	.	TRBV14	CASSQRGLYNSPLHF	TGTGCCAGCAGCCAACGGGGGTTGTATAATTCACCCCTCCACTTT
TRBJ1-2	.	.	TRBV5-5	CASSRDAGSLYGYTF	TGTGCCAGCAGCCGGGACGCGGGGAGCCTCTATGGCTACACCTTC
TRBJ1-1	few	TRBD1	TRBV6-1	CASRGLQGAILAFF	TGTGCCAGCAGGGGATTACAGGGGGCAATCTTGGCTTTCTTT
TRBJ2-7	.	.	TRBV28	CASSTTYEQYF	TGTGCCAGCAGTACAACCTACGAGCAGTACTTC
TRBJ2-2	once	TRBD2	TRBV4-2	CASSQQRTSGLINTGELFF	TGTGCCAGCAGCCAACAACGGACTAGCGGCCTAATTAACACCGGGGAGCTGTTTTTT
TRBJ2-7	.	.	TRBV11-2	CASRHTGISSYEQYF	TGTGCCAGCAGGCATACGGGGATCTCCTCCTACGAGCAGTACTTC
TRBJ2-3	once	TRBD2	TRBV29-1	CSVEDRTSGTDTQYF	TGCAGCGTTGAAGATCGGACTAGCGGCACAGATACGCAGTATTTT
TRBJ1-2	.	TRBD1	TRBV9	CASSPTDRGGAYGYTF	TGTGCCAGCAGCCCGACCGACAGGGGAGGAGCCTATGGCTACACCTTC
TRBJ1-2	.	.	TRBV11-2	CASSSDVRGDYGYTF	TGTGCCAGCAGCTCTGACGTCCGGGGGGACTATGGCTACACCTTC
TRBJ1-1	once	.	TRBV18	CASSLGGDTEAFF	TGTGCCAGCTCACTTGGCGGGGACACTGAAGCTTTCTTT
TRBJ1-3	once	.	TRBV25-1	CASRPFGQSSGNTIYF	TGTGCCAGCAGACCCTTCGGACAGTCCTCTGGAAACACCATATATTTT
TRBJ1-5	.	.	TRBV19	CASSIDKQGRDSNQPQHF	TGTGCCAGTAGTATAGATAAGCAGGGAAGGGATAGCAATCAGCCCCAGCATTTT
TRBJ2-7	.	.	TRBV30	CAWSFNYEQYF	TGTGCCTGGAGTTTTAATTACGAGCAGTACTTC
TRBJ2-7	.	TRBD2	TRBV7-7	CASSLRPRGGSPYYEQYF	TGTGCCAGCAGCTTACGACCCCGGGGCGGGAGTCCTTACTACGAGCAGTACTTC
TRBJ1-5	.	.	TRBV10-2	CASSDLGGHSRQPQHF	TGCGCCAGCAGTGATCTGGGTGGACATTCCCGTCAGCCCCAGCATTTT
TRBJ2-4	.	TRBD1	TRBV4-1	CASSQLSTGVLAKNIQYF	TGCGCCAGCAGCCAATTAAGCACAGGGGTCCTAGCCAAAAACATTCAGTACTTC
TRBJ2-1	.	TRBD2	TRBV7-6	CASSLASGEGAPHNEQFF	TGTGCCAGCAGCTTAGCGAGCGGGGAGGGAGCCCCTCACAATGAGCAGTTCTTC
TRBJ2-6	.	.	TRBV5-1	CASRPAGANVLTF	TGCGCCAGCAGGCCAGCTGGGGCCAACGTCCTGACTTTC
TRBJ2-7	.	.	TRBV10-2	CASSAPRLPYEQYF	TGCGCCAGCAGTGCCCCCCGACTCCCTTACGAGCAGTACTTC
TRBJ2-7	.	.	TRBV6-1	CASSEEPYEQYF	TGTGCCAGCAGTGAAGAGCCCTACGAGCAGTACTTC
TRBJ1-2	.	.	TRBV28	CASTAGNYGYTF	TGTGCCAGCACCGCGGGGAACTATGGCTACACCTTC
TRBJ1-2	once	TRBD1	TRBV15	CATSRGTGAPDGYTF	TGTGCCACCAGCAGAGGGACAGGAGCGCCGGATGGCTACACCTTC
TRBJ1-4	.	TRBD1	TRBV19	CASSPGTGSEKLFF	TGTGCCAGTAGTCCTGGGACAGGGTCCGAAAAACTGTTTTTT
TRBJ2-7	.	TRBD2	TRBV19	CASSSQSGGAYEQYF	TGTGCCAGTAGCTCCCAGAGTGGGGGGGCCTACGAGCAGTACTTC
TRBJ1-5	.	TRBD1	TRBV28	CASSRRQGANQPQHF	TGTGCCAGCAGCCGGCGCCAGGGGGCAAATCAGCCCCAGCATTTT
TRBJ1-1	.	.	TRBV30	CAWAPGNTEAFF	TGTGCCTGGGCCCCGGGAAACACTGAAGCTTTCTTT
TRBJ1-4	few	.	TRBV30	CAWSVNRDEKLFF	TGTGCCTGGAGTGTCAACAGGGATGAAAAACTGTTTTTT
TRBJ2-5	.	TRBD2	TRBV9	CASSPLAGGGETQYF	TGTGCCAGCAGTCCACTAGCGGGAGGGGGAGAGACCCAGTACTTC
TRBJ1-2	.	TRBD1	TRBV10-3	CAISEPTGGNYGYTF	TGTGCCATCAGTGAGCCGACAGGGGGCAACTATGGCTACACCTTC
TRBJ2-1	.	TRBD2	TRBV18	CASSLAPSGSSYNEQFF	TGTGCCAGCTCACTCGCACCTAGCGGGAGCTCCTACAATGAGCAGTTCTTC
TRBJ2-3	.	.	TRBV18	CASSDYTDTQYF	TGTGCCAGCTCAGACTACACAGATACGCAGTATTTT
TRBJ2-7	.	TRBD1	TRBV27	CASSGTESYEQYF	TGTGCCAGCTCCGGGACAGAGTCCTACGAGCAGTACTTC
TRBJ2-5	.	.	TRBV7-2	CASSLEAGLQETQYF	TGTGCCAGCAGCTTAGAGGCGGGTCTTCAAGAGACCCAGTACTTC
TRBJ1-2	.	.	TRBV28	CASTVDSNYGYTF	TGTGCCAGCACCGTGGACAGCAACTATGGCTACACCTTC
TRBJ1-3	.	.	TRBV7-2	CASSLARLNTIYF	TGTGCCAGCAGCTTAGCCAGGTTAAACACCATATATTTT
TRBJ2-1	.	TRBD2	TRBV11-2	CASSLGLAVYNEQFF	TGTGCCAGCAGCTTAGGCCTAGCGGTCTACAATGAGCAGTTCTTC
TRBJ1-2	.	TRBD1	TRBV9	CASSVLVQGAPYGYTF	TGTGCCAGCAGCGTTCTTGTACAGGGGGCCCCCTATGGCTACACCTTC
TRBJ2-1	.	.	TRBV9	CASDGGDRPYNEQFF	TGTGCCAGTGATGGGGGGGACAGGCCGTACAATGAGCAGTTCTTC
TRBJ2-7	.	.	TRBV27	CASSFGDRTYEQYF	TGTGCCAGCAGTTTTGGAGACAGAACCTACGAGCAGTACTTC
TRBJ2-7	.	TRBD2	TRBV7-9	CATTGGYEQYF	TGTGCCACCACGGGAGGGTACGAGCAGTACTTC
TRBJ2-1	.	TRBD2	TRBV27	CASSLLGSGSEQFF	TGTGCCAGCAGTTTGTTGGGTAGCGGGAGCGAACAGTTCTTC
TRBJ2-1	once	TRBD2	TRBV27	CASSPISGLVGGYEQFF	TGTGCCAGCAGTCCCATCTCGGGACTAGTAGGAGGGTATGAGCAGTTCTTC
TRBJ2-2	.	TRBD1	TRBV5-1	CASSPGQGHTGELFF	TGCGCCAGCAGCCCAGGACAGGGACACACCGGGGAGCTGTTTTTT
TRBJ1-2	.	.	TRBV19	CASSIGLTRRYTF	TGTGCCAGTAGTATAGGACTTACCCGGCGCTACACCTTC
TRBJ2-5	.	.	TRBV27	CASSPQWGEETQYF	TGTGCCAGCAGTCCTCAGTGGGGAGAAGAGACCCAGTACTTC
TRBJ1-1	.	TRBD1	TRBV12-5	CASGSRQGGGSMNTEAFF	TGTGCTAGTGGTTCTCGACAGGGGGGAGGCTCAATGAACACTGAAGCTTTCTTT
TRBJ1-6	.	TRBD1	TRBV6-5	CASSYDGTGDSPLHF	TGTGCCAGCAGTTACGATGGGACAGGGGATTCACCCCTCCACTTT
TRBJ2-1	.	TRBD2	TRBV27	CASSLVTSGRSSYNEQFF	TGTGCCAGCAGTTTAGTGACTAGCGGGAGGTCGTCCTACAATGAGCAGTTCTTC
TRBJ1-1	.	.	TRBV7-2	CASSQRGMVSEAFF	TGTGCCAGCAGCCAGAGAGGTATGGTGTCTGAAGCTTTCTTT
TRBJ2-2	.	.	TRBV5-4	CASSNRQVMHGELFF	TGTGCCAGCAGCAATCGACAGGTTATGCACGGGGAGCTGTTTTTT
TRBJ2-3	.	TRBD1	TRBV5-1	CASSVRATGGGADTQYF	TGCGCCAGCAGCGTACGCGCGACAGGGGGCGGCGCAGATACGCAGTATTTT
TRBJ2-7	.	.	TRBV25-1	CASSAGITYEQYF	TGTGCCAGCAGTGCTGGCATCACCTACGAGCAGTACTTC
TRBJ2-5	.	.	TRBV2	CASSDNSGFETQYF	TGTGCCAGCAGTGATAATTCCGGGTTTGAGACCCAGTACTTC
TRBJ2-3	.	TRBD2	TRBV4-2	CASSQSGRGGWDTQYF	TGTGCCAGCAGCCAATCGGGGCGGGGGGGCTGGGATACGCAGTATTTT